This T cell receptor (beta chain) was recovered during a study of CD8+CD57+ T cells in acquired aplastic anemia. In the study overall: When averaged, DNA from sorted CD4+ and CD8+ cells came to 3 to 4 ug. Sequencing produced an average of about 11 million reads per healthy donor for CD4+ cells. Study-level findings and limits: Patients versus controls showed no significant CD8+ Simpson's diversity difference. It was found that about 31 CD8+ CDR3 sequences were shared between patients and controls.

Termini included, the CDR3 measures 14 amino acids. Germline CDR1 and CDR2: MDHEN and SYDVKM. Genomic DNA served as template for TCR beta VDJ and CDR3 profiling. TCRdb fed the reads into MiXCR, producing one record per CDR3 protein. The profile covers about 420,000 distinct CDR3 sequences, with about two thirds appearing a single time and approximately 4% taken by the ten largest. Regarding this clonotype: Antigen: not known. No conserved phenylalanine or tryptophan ends this CDR3, so it is likely a read error. The DNA is omitted, as the CDR3 cannot be located on it reliably, and the CDR3 follows TCRdb's listing.

The TCR was taken from a human donor in good health, serving as a control. The sequenced sample was sorted CD4+, CD8+, or CD8+CD57+ T cells (not recorded which) from PBMCs. V is TRBV28 and J is TRBJ1-2. The CDR3 protein is CASGLDTQYFGPGT.